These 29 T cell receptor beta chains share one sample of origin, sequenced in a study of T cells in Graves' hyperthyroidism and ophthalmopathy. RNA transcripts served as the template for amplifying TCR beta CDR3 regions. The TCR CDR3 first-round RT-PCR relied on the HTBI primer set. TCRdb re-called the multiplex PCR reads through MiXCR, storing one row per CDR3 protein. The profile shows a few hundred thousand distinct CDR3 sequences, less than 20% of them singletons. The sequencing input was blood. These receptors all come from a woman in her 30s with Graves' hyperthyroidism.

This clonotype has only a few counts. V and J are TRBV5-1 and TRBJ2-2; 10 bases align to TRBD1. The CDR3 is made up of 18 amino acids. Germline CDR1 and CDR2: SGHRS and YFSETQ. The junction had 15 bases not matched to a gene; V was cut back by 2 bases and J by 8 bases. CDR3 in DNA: TGCGCCAGCAGCTTTCTGCTTGGACAGGGGGTTATTCCTGGGGAGCTGTTTTTT. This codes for CASSFLLGQGVIPGELFF.

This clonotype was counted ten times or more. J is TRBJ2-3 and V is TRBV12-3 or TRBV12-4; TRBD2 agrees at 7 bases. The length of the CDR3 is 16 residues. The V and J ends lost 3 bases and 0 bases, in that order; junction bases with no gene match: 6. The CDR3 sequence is CASSLRLADSTDTQYF. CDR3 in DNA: TGTGCCAGCAGTTTGAGGCTAGCGGATAGCACAGATACGCAGTATTTT.

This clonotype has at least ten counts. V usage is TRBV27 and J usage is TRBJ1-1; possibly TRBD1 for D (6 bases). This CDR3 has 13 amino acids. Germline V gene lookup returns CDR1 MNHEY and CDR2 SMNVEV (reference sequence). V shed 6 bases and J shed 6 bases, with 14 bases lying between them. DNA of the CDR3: TGTGCCAGCAGGACAGGTCCCCCGGCTGAAGCTTTCTTT. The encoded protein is CASRTGPPAEAFF.

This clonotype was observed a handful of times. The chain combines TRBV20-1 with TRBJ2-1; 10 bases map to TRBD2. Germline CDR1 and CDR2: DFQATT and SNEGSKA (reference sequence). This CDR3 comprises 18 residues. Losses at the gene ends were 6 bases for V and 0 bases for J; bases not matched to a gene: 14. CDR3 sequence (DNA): TGCAGTGCCAGGTATTTGGAGGCTAGCGGGGGCTCCTACAATGAGCAGTTCTTC. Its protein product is CSARYLEASGGSYNEQFF.

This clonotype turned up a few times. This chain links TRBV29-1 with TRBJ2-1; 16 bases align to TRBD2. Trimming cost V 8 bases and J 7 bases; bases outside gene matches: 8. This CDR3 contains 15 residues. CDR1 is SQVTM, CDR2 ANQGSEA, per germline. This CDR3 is CSPGLAGGPCNEQFF. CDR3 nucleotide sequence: TGCAGCCCGGGACTAGCGGGAGGGCCATGTAATGAGCAGTTCTTC.

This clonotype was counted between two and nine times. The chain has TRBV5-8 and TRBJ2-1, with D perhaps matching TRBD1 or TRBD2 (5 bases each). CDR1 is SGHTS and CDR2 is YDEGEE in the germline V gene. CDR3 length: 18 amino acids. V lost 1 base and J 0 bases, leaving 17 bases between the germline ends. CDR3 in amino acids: CASSLTQRGRFSYNEQFF. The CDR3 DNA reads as TGTGCCAGCAGCTTGACGCAGAGGGGCAGGTTCTCCTACAATGAGCAGTTCTTC.

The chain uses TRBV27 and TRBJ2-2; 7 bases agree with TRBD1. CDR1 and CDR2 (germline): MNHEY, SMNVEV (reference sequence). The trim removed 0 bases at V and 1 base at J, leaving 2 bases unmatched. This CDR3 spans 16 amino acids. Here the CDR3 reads CASSLSRQGNTGELFF. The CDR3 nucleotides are TGTGCCAGCAGTTTATCACGACAGGGGAACACCGGGGAGCTGTTTTTT.

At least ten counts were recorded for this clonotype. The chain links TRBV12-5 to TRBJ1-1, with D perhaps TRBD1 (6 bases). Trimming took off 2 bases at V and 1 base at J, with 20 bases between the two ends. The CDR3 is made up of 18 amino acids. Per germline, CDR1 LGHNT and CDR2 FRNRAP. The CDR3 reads CASGLQTNLGQRNTEAFF. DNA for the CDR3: TGTGCTAGTGGTTTGCAGACCAACCTAGGACAGAGGAACACTGAAGCTTTCTTT.

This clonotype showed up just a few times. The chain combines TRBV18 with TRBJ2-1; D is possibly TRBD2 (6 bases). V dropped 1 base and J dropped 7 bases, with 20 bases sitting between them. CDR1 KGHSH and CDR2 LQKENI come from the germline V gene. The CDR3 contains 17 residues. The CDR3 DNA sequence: TGTGCCAGCTCACCACGCGCGGGATATTCGTATGGGAATGAGCAGTTCTTC. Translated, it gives CASSPRAGYSYGNEQFF.

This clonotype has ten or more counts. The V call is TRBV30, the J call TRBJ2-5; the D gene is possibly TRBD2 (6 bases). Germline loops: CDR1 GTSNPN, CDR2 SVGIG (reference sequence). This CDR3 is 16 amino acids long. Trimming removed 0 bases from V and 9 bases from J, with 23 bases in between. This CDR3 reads CAWSVLRALEGGAQYF. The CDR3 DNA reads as TGTGCCTGGAGTGTATTGCGGGCTCTCGAGGGAGGTGCCCAGTACTTC.

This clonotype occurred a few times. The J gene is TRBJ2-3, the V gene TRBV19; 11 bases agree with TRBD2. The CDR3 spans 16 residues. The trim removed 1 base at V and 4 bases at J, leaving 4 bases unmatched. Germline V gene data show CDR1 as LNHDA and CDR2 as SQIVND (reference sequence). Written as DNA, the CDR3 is TGTGCCAGTAGTATAGGACTAGCGGGGTCGGCAGATACGCAGTATTTT. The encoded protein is CASSIGLAGSADTQYF. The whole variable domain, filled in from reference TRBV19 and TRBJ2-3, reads DGGITQSPKYLFRKEGQNVTLSCEQNLNHDAMYWYRQDPGQGLRLIYYSQIVNDFQKGDIAEGYSVSREKKESFPLTVTSAQKNPTAFYLCASSIGLAGSADTQYFGPGTRLTVL.

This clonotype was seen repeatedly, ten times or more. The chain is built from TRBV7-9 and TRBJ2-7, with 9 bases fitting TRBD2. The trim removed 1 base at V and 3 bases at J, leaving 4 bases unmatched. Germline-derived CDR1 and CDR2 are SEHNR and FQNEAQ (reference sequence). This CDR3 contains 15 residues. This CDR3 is CASSLVSSGDYEQYF. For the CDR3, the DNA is TGTGCCAGCAGCTTAGTATCTAGCGGGGACTACGAGCAGTACTTC.

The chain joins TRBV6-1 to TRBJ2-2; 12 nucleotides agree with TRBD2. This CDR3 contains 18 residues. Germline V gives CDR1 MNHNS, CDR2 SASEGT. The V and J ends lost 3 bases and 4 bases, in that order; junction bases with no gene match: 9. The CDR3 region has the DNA TGTGCCAGCAGTGATAGTGTACTAGCGGGAGGTTTCACCGGGGAGCTGTTTTTT. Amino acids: CASSDSVLAGGFTGELFF.

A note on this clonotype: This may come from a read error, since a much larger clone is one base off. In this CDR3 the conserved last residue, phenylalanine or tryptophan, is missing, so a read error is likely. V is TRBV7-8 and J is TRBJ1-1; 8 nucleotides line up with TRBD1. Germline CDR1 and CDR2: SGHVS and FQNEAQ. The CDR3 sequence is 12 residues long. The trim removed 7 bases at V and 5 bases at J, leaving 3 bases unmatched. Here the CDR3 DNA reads TGTGCCAGCAACAGGGGGGGGACTGAAGCTTTCCTT. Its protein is CASNRGGTEAFL.

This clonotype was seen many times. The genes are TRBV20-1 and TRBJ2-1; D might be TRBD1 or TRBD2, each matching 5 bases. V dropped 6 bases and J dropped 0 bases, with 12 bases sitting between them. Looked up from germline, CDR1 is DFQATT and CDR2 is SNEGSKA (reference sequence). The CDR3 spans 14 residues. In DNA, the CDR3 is TGCAGTGCAGCGGACAAGAGCTCCTACAATGAGCAGTTCTTC. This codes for CSAADKSSYNEQFF.

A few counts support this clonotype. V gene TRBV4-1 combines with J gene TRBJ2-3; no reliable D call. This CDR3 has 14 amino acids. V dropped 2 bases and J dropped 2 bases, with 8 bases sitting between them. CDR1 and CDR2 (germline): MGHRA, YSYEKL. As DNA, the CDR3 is TGCGCCAGCAGCCAAAGCTTTACCACAGATACGCAGTATTTT. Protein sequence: CASSQSFTTDTQYF.

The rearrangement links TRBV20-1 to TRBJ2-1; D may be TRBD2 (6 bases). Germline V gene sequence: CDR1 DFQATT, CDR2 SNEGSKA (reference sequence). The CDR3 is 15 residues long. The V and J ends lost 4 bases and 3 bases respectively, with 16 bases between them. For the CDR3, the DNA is TGCAGTGCTATGCGGGGCCTAGCGAGCTACAATGAGCAGTTCTTC. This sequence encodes CSAMRGLASYNEQFF.

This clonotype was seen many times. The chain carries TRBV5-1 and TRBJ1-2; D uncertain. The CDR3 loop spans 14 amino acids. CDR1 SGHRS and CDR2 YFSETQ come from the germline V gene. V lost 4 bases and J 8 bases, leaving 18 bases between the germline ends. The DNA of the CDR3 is TGCGCCAGCAGCCTCGACAACGGGGTGGACGGCTACACCTTC. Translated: CASSLDNGVDGYTF.

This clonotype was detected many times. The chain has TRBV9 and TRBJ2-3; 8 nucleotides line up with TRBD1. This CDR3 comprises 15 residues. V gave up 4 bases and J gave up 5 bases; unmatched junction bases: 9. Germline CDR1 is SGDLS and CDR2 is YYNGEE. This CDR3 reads CASSPNGQGEDTQYF. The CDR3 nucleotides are TGTGCCAGCAGCCCCAACGGACAGGGTGAAGATACGCAGTATTTT.

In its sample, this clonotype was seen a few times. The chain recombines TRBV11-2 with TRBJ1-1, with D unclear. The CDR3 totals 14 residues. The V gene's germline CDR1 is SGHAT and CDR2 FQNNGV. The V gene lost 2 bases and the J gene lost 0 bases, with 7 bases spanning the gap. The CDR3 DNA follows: TGTGCCAGCAGCTTACCCGTAGTGAACACTGAAGCTTTCTTT. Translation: CASSLPVVNTEAFF.

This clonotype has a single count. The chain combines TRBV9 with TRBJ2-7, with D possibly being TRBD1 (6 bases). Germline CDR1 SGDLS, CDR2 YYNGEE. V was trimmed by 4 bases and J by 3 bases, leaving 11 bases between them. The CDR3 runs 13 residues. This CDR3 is CASSRTDVYEQYF. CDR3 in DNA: TGTGCCAGCAGCAGGACAGACGTCTACGAGCAGTACTTC. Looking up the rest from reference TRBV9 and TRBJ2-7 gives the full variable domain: DSGVTQTPKHLITATGQRVTLRCSPRSGDLSVYWYQQSLDQGLQFLIQYYNGEERAKGNILERFSAQQFPDLHSELNLSSLELGDSALYFCASSRTDVYEQYFGPGTRLTVT.

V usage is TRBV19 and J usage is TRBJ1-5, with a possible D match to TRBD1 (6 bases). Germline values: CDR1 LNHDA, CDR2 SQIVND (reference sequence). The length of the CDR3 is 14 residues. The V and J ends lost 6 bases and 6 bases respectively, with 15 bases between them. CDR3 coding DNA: TGTGCCAGTAGGTCTGGGGGCGAAGGTCAGCCCCAGCATTTT. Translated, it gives CASRSGGEGQPQHF.

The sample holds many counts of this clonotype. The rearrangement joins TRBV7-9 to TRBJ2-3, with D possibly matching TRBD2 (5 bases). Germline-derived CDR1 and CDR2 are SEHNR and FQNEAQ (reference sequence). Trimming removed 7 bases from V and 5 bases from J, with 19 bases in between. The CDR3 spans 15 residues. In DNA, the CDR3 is TGTGCCAGCACCAAACCCGGACGGAGCGGAGATACGCAGTATTTT. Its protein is CASTKPGRSGDTQYF.

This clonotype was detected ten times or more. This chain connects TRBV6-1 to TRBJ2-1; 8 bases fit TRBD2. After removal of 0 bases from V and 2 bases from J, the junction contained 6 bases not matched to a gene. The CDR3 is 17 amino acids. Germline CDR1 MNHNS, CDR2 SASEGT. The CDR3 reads CASSEAQVGRAYNEQFF. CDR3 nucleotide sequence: TGTGCCAGCAGTGAAGCGCAAGTCGGGAGGGCCTACAATGAGCAGTTCTTC.

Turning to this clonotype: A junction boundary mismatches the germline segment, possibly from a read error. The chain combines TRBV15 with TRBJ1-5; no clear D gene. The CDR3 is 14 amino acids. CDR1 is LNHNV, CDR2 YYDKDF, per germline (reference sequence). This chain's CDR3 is CATSGDYSNQPQHF. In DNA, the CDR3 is TGTGCCACCAGCGGAGATTATAGCAATCAGCCCCAGCATTTT.

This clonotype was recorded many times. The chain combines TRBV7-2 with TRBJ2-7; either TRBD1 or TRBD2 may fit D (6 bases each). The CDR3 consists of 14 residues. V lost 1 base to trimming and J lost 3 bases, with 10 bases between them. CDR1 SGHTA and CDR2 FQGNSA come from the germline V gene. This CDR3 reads CASSLGGAGYEQYF. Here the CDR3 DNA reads TGTGCCAGCAGCTTAGGGGGGGCCGGCTACGAGCAGTACTTC.

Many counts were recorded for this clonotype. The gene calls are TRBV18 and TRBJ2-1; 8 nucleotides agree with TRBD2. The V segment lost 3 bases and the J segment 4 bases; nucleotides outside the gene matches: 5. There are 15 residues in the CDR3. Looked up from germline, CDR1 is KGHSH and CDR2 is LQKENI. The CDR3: CASSPPGGGYNEQFF. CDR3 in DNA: TGTGCCAGCTCACCTCCGGGAGGGGGGTACAATGAGCAGTTCTTC. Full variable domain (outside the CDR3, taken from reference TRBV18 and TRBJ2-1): NAGVMQNPRHLVRRRGQEARLRCSPMKGHSHVYWYRQLPEEGLKFMVYLQKENIIDESGMPKERFSAEFPKEGPSILRIQQVVRGDSAAYFCASSPPGGGYNEQFFGPGTRLTVL.

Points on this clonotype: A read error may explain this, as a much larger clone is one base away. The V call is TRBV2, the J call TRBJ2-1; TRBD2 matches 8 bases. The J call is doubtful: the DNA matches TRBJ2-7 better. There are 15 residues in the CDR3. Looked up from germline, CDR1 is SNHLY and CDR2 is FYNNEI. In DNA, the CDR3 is TGTGCCAGCAGTGATCGGGGACTAGATATCAATGAGCAGTACTTC. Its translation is CASSDRGLDINEQYF.

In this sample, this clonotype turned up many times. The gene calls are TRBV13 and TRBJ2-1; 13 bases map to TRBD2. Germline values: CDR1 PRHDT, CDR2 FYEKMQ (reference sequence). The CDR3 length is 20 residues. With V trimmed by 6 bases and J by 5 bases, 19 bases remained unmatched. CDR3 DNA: TGTGCCAGCAGATGCCTCCCCCCGGGACTAGCGGGACCGACCAACAATGAGCAGTTCTTC. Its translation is CASRCLPPGLAGPTNNEQFF.